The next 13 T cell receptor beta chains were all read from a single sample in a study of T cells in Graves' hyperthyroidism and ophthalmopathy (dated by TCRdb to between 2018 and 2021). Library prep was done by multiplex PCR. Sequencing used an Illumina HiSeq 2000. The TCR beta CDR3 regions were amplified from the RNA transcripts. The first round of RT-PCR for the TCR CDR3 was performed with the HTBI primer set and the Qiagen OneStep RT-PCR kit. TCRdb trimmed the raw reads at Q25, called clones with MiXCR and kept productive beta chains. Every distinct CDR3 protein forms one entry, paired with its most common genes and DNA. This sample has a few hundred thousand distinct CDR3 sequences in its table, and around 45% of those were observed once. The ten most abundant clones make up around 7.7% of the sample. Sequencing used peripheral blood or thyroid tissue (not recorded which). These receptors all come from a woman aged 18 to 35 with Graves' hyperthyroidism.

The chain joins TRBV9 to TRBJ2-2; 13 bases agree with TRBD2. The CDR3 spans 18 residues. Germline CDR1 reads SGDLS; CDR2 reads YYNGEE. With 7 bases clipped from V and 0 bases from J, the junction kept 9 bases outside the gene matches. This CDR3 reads CASRSGLAGVPNTGELFF. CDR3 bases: TGTGCCAGCCGCTCCGGACTAGCGGGAGTCCCGAACACCGGGGAGCTGTTTTTT.

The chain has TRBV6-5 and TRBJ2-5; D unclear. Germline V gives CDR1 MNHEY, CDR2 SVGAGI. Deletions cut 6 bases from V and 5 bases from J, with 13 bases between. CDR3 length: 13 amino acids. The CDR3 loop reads CASRPRYGETQYF. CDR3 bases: TGTGCCAGCAGGCCTCGGTATGGGGAGACCCAGTACTTC.

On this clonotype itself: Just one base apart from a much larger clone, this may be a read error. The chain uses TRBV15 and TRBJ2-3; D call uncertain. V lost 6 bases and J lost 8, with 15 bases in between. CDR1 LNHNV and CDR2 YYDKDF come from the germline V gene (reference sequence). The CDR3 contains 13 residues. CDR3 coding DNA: TGTGCCACCAGGCAGGATGAGGCAGGTACGCAGTATTTT. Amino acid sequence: CATRQDEAGTQYF.

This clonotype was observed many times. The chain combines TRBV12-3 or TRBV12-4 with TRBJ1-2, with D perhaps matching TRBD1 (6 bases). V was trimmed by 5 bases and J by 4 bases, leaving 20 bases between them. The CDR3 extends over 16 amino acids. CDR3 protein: CASSPIFRAQGYGYTF. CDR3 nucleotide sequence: TGTGCCAGCAGTCCTATATTCCGGGCACAGGGCTATGGCTACACCTTC.

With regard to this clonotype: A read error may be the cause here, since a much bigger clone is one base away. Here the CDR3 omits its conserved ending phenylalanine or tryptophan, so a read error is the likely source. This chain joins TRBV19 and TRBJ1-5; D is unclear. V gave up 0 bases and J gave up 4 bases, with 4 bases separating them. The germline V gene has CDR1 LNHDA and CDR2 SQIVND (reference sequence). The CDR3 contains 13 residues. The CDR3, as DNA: TGTGCCAGTAGTATAGAGAGAAATCAGCCCCAGCATTCT. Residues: CASSIERNQPQHS.

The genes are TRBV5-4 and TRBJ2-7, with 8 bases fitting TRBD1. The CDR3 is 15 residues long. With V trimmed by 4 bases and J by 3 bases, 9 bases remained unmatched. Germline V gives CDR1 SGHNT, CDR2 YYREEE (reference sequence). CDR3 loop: CASSASGTGLYEQYF. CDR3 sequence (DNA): TGTGCCAGCAGCGCTTCCGGGACAGGCCTCTACGAGCAGTACTTC.

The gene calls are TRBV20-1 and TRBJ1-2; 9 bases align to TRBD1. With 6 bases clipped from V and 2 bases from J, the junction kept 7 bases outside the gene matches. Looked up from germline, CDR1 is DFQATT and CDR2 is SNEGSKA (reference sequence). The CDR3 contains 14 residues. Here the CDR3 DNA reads TGCAGTGCGTCCGTCGGGACAGGGAACTATGGCTACACCTTC. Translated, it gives CSASVGTGNYGYTF.

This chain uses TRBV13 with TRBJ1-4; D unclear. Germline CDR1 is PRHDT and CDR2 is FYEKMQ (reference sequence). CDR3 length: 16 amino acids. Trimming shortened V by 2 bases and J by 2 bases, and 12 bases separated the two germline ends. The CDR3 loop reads CASSLYSSSTNEKLFF. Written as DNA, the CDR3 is TGTGCCAGCAGCTTATACAGTTCGTCTACTAATGAAAAACTGTTTTTT.

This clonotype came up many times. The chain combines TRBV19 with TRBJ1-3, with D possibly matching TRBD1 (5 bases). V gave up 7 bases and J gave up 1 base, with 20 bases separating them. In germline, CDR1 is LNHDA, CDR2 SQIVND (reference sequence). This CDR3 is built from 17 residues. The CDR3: CASINLRDRESGNTIYF. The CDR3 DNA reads TGTGCCAGTATCAACCTCCGGGACCGAGAGTCTGGAAACACCATATATTTT.

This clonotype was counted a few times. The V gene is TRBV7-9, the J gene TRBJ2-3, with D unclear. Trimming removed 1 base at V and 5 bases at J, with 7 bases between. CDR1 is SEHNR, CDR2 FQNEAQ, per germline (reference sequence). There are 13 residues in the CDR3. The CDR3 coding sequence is TGTGCCAGCAGCTTAGGGATTGGAGATACGCAGTATTTT. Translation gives CASSLGIGDTQYF.

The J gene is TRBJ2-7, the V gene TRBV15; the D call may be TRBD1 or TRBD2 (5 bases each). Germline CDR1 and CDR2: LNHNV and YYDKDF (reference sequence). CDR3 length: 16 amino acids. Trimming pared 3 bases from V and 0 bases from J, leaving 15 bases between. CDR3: CATSRALGTVSYEQYF. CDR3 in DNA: TGTGCCACCAGCAGGGCCTTGGGGACGGTCTCCTACGAGCAGTACTTC.

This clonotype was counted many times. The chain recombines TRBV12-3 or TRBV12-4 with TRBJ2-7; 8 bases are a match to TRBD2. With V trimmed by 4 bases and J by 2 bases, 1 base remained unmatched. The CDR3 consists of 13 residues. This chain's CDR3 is CASSSLAAYEQYF. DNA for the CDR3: TGTGCCAGCAGTTCACTAGCGGCCTACGAGCAGTACTTC.

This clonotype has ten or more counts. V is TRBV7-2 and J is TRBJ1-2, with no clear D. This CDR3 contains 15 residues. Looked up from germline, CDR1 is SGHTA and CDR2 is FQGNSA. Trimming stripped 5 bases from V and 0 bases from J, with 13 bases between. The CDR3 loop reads CASSLRADTNYGYTF. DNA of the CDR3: TGTGCCAGCAGCCTGAGGGCCGATACTAACTATGGCTACACCTTC.